These 18 T cell receptor beta chains came from one sample sequenced in a study of T cells in Graves' hyperthyroidism and ophthalmopathy. TCR beta CDR3 region amplification was performed from RNA transcripts. The HTBI primer set was used in a first-round RT-PCR of the TCR CDR3. TCRdb re-analysed the multiplex PCR reads in MiXCR, keeping a single row per CDR3 protein. The sample includes under 300,000 distinct CDR3 sequences, 14% to 15% of them seen just once. Sequencing input: blood. The receptor set was obtained from a woman in her 40s with Graves' hyperthyroidism that later progressed to Graves' ophthalmopathy.

This clonotype showed up many times. The chain links TRBV12-3 or TRBV12-4 to TRBJ2-1; tentatively, D is TRBD2 (6 bases). The V end was cut by 7 bases, the J end by 9 bases, with 37 bases between. The CDR3 is 20 amino acids. The CDR3 DNA reads as TGTGCCAGCATACCCCAGCGGGTTTTTACCCGTACAGGTACCTTTACTGAGCAGTTCTTC. Its translation is CASIPQRVFTRTGTFTEQFF.

This sequence joins TRBV4-1 and TRBJ2-7, with D hard to call. The V and J ends lost 4 bases and 0 bases respectively, with 10 bases between them. The germline V gene has CDR1 MGHRA and CDR2 YSYEKL. The CDR3 has 14 amino acids. The CDR3: CASSPAAASYEQYF. The CDR3 coding sequence is TGCGCCAGCAGCCCAGCAGCAGCCTCCTACGAGCAGTACTTC.

This clonotype was seen ten or more times. The chain joins TRBV28 to TRBJ2-2; D tentatively fits TRBD1 or TRBD2 (6 bases each). The length of the CDR3 is 13 residues. CDR1 is MDHEN, CDR2 SYDVKM, per germline. V dropped 7 bases and J dropped 7 bases, with 13 bases sitting between them. CDR3 sequence (DNA): TGTGCCAGCACCAAAGGGGGGAGCGGGGAGCTGTTTTTT. The encoded protein is CASTKGGSGELFF.

The CDR3 reads CATSRGRFGVEELFF. CDR3 coding DNA: TGTGCCACCAGCAGAGGGAGGTTCGGGGTCGAGGAGCTGTTTTTT. The chain employs TRBV15 and TRBJ2-2, with D perhaps TRBD2 (5 bases). The CDR3 extends over 15 amino acids. V was pared by 1 base and J by 10 bases, with 16 bases between. Germline CDR1 LNHNV, CDR2 YYDKDF (reference sequence). The full variable domain, in which reference TRBV15 and TRBJ2-2 provide the parts outside the CDR3, is DAMVIQNPRYQVTQFGKPVTLSCSQTLNHNVMYWYQQKSSQAPKLLFHYYDKDFNNEADTPDNFQSRRPNTSFCFLDIRSPGLGDTAMYLCATSRGRFGVEELFFGEGSRLTVL.

The chain joins TRBV5-6 to TRBJ2-7; D remains ambiguous. This CDR3 region has 15 residues. Germline-derived CDR1 and CDR2 are SGHDT and YYEEEE. Trimming shortened V by 1 base and J by 0 bases, and 11 bases separated the two germline ends. The CDR3 sequence is CASSLISDLSYEQYF. The CDR3 nucleotides read TGTGCCAGCAGCTTGATTTCAGATCTCTCCTACGAGCAGTACTTC.

This clonotype was observed many times. The chain has TRBV28 and TRBJ2-3; TRBD2 matches 11 bases. The length of the CDR3 is 20 residues. The junction had 11 bases not matched to a gene; V was cut back by 0 bases and J by 0 bases. Germline V gene sequence: CDR1 MDHEN, CDR2 SYDVKM. CDR3 region: CASSLWGTSGHIYSTDTQYF. The DNA for the CDR3 is TGTGCCAGCAGTTTATGGGGGACTAGCGGCCATATTTACAGCACAGATACGCAGTATTTT.

Comments on this clonotype: This may be a read error: a much more frequent sequence differs by one nucleotide. The chain is built from TRBV7-2 and TRBJ2-2, with 7 bases identical to TRBD2. Germline CDR1 SGHTA, CDR2 FQGNSA. V dropped 5 bases and J dropped 7; count of bases not matched to a gene: 13. The CDR3 is 16 amino acids. This chain's CDR3 is CASSPDGLEGVGELFF. DNA of the CDR3: TGTGCCAGCAGCCCAGACGGACTAGAGGGAGTCGGGGAGCTGTTTTTT.

The V and J genes are TRBV10-3 and TRBJ2-5; possibly TRBD1 for D (6 bases). This CDR3 contains 13 residues. V shed 3 bases and J shed 5 bases, with 10 bases lying between them. Germline values: CDR1 ENHRY, CDR2 SYGVKD. CDR3 residues: CAISEQGTETQYF. As DNA, the CDR3 is TGTGCCATCAGTGAACAGGGTACCGAGACCCAGTACTTC.

The CDR3 sequence: CASRRPLAGVSYEQYF. CDR3 DNA: TGTGCCAGCAGGAGACCACTAGCGGGAGTGTCCTACGAGCAGTACTTC. This chain uses TRBV2 with TRBJ2-7, with 11 bases fitting TRBD2. The ends lost 6 bases at V and 1 base at J; junction bases unmatched: 8. Per germline, CDR1 SNHLY and CDR2 FYNNEI. The CDR3 consists of 16 residues.

This clonotype was seen ten or more times. The genes are TRBV20-1 and TRBJ1-2; maybe TRBD1 (6 bases). CDR1 and CDR2 (germline): DFQATT, SNEGSKA (reference sequence). With 4 bases removed from V and 3 bases from J, the gap between germline ends came to 9 bases. The CDR3 contains 12 residues. CDR3 nucleotide sequence: TGCAGTGCTACCGCAGGGGACTATGGCTACACCTTC. Its translation: CSATAGDYGYTF.

At least ten counts were recorded for this clonotype. The J gene is TRBJ2-1, the V gene TRBV10-3; weak D call: TRBD2 (6 bases). Trimming shortened V by 6 bases and J by 3 bases, and 15 bases separated the two germline ends. The V gene's germline CDR1 is ENHRY and CDR2 SYGVKD. This CDR3 has 15 residues. DNA of the CDR3: TGTGCCATCAGGGAGGGAGCGGAGCTCTACAATGAGCAGTTCTTC. It yields the protein CAIREGAELYNEQFF.

This clonotype appeared a few times. This chain connects TRBV30 to TRBJ1-6; 7 bases match TRBD1. The CDR3 spans 14 residues. The germline CDR1 and CDR2 sequences are GTSNPN and SVGIG (reference sequence). V lost 0 bases, J lost 10 bases, and 6 bases stayed unmatched. The CDR3 bases are TGTGCCTGGAGTGTAGAGGGGGCGCGATCACCCCTCCACTTT. It specifies CAWSVEGARSPLHF.

Ten or more counts support this clonotype. The V gene is TRBV18, the J gene TRBJ2-4; 7 nucleotides align to TRBD2. J was trimmed by 8 bases and V by 1 base; bases with no gene match: 8. The CDR3 runs to 15 residues. CDR1 and CDR2 (germline): KGHSH, LQKENI. In DNA, the CDR3 is TGTGCCAGCTCACCACGGGCGGGAGACGGTTACATTCAGTACTTC. It codes for CASSPRAGDGYIQYF.

This clonotype was counted ten times or more. V gene TRBV5-6 combines with J gene TRBJ1-1, with D tentatively TRBD1 (6 bases). Per the germline V gene, CDR1 is SGHDT and CDR2 is YYEEEE. This CDR3 is 16 amino acids long. Trimming cost V 5 bases and J 0 bases, with 17 bases left between them. CDR3 in amino acids: CASRGWGANLNTEAFF. CDR3 DNA: TGTGCCAGCAGAGGTTGGGGGGCCAACTTGAACACTGAAGCTTTCTTT.

In this sample, this clonotype turned up a few times. The rearrangement uses TRBV20-1 and TRBJ2-7; D perhaps matches TRBD2 (6 bases). Trimming cost V 2 bases and J 1 base, with 12 bases left between them. The CDR3 is 14 amino acids. Germline assignment: CDR1 DFQATT and CDR2 SNEGSKA (reference sequence). CDR3 protein: CSARPAGLSYEQYF. DNA of the CDR3: TGCAGTGCTAGACCAGCGGGCTTATCCTACGAGCAGTACTTC.

Ten or more counts support this clonotype. V and J are TRBV6-1 and TRBJ1-5; 9 positions agree with TRBD1. Germline CDR1 MNHNS, CDR2 SASEGT. V was clipped by 3 bases and J by 4 bases; unmatched bases: 4. This CDR3 spans 15 amino acids. The CDR3 bases are TGTGCCAGCAGTGACTACAGGGGGCGTAATCAGCCCCAGCATTTT. This gives the protein CASSDYRGRNQPQHF.

The sample holds many counts of this clonotype. The chain combines TRBV7-3 with TRBJ1-5; D unclear. The V end lost 1 base, the J end lost 0 bases, and 1 base lay between the germline ends. Germline V gene lookup returns CDR1 SGHTA and CDR2 FQGTGA. This CDR3 has 13 residues. CDR3 DNA sequence: TGTGCCAGCAGCTTAAATAGCAATCAGCCCCAGCATTTT. Amino acids: CASSLNSNQPQHF.

This clonotype has a count of ten or more. V is TRBV20-1 and J is TRBJ2-1; 15 nucleotides agree with TRBD2. CDR1 DFQATT and CDR2 SNEGSKA come from the germline V gene (reference sequence). CDR3 length: 15 residues. V shed 0 bases and J 8 bases; nucleotides not matched to a gene: 2. The CDR3 sequence: CSARDGLAGGYEQFF. In DNA, the CDR3 is TGCAGTGCTAGAGACGGACTAGCGGGAGGGTATGAGCAGTTCTTC.